The clone carrying this T cell receptor (beta chain) has just a few counts. The antigen remains unidentified. With a J-beta primer mix and a sample-barcoded 5' primer, a second PCR ran about 7 to 12 cycles. All cDNA molecules were each tagged by a template-switch adaptor with 12 random nucleotides. A single record per CDR3 protein comes from TCRdb applying MiXCR to the 5' RACE reads. The repertoire holds about 780,000 distinct CDR3 sequences, with less than 60% as singletons. This specimen comes from a study of blood T cells in healthy people across ages. Study observations and caveats: In these data, TCR beta diversity tracked strongly with naive T cell percentage.

Germline V gene data show CDR1 as SGHNT and CDR2 as YENEEA. This CDR3 spans 19 amino acids. The V end was cut by 4 bases, the J end by 0 bases, with 22 bases between. This sequence was found in a man older than 75 in good health. Sequences were obtained from blood. The genes are TRBV11-3 and TRBJ2-1, with D possibly matching TRBD1 (5 bases). CDR3: CASSSNTPWGPSSYNEQFF. The CDR3 nucleotides read TGTGCCAGCAGCTCGAATACCCCGTGGGGCCCGAGCTCCTACAATGAGCAGTTCTTC. Looking up the rest from reference TRBV11-3 and TRBJ2-1 gives the full variable domain: EAGVVQSPRYKIIEKKQPVAFWCNPISGHNTLYWYLQNLGQGPELLIRYENEEAVDDSQLPKDRFSAERLKGVDSTLKIQPAELGDSAVYLCASSSNTPWGPSSYNEQFFGPGTRLTVL.